The clone carrying this T cell receptor (beta chain) was seen a few times. Antigen specificity is unknown. Amplification of TCR beta used genomic DNA extracted from peripheral blood. Germline CDR1 is ENHRY and CDR2 is SYGVKD. Trimming took 4 bases from V and 0 from J, leaving 6 bases between them. This CDR3 spans 13 amino acids. TRB rearrangements spanning V, D and J were amplified using mixed TRB-A/B primers. TCRdb called the multiplex PCR reads again in MiXCR, with one record for every CDR3 protein. The sample contains just under 5,500 distinct CDR3 sequences, 35% to 55% of which appear only once. The data derive from a study of T cell repertoires in aging, cancer and after chemotherapy. Overall study: Chronic lymphocytic leukemia patients on fludarabine- or bendamustine-based regimens gave paired samples before and after chemotherapy. Study results and limitations: Immunological memory after chemotherapy cannot be judged from the repertoire data. In each cancer cohort, median generation probability increased across chemotherapy, suggesting thymic output rebounded. Age-matched healthy donors had significantly more diverse, less clonal blood TCR repertoires than untreated cancer patients.

Sequencing input: blood. The V call is TRBV10-3, the J call TRBJ2-5; possible D gene TRBD2, 6 bases. The receptor was derived from a human donor with a blood cancer. CDR3 coding DNA: TGTGCCATCAGTGCTAGCGACCAAGAGACCCAGTACTTC. Protein: CAISASDQETQYF.